The clone carrying this T cell receptor beta chain was seen a single time. The sample comes from a study of blood T cell repertoires in COVID-19. Study-wide context: PBMCs, B-cell-depleted T cells, or T cells were the source of the cDNA or gDNA that made up the material.

Original processing notes: Using reference gene primer amplification, nucleated cell counts were estimated. Clones were read by immunoSEQ multiplex PCR, and TCRdb kept only the in-frame ones, dropping some. V and J calls and clone size are copied from that table; D and trimming were computed from the DNA. This table has approximately 250,000 clones, roughly 86% appearing once. V lost 1 base to trimming and J lost 4 bases, with 13 bases between them. Germline V gene lookup returns CDR1 MNHEY and CDR2 SMNVEV (reference sequence). This CDR3 contains 15 residues. The material sequenced was peripheral blood. The V call is TRBV27, the J call TRBJ1-2; D gene uncertain. This clonotype was sampled from a woman aged 60-75 years who had recovered from COVID-19. CDR3 coding DNA: TGTGCCAGCAGTTTATACAGAAAAGCCGTCTATGGCTACACCTTC. It yields the protein CASSLYRKAVYGYTF.